This T cell receptor beta chain was captured in a study of response to subunit inactivated influenza vaccine. Whole-study findings and limits: The authors suggested that few new T cells are recruited per seasonal influenza vaccination.

Concerning this clonotype: Its antigen is not known.

TCRdb independently ran MiXCR on the RT-PCR reads; one entry per CDR3 protein. The sample holds about 180,000 distinct CDR3 sequences, roughly 8.7% seen once. The CDR3 is 16 amino acids. The germline V gene encodes CDR1 DFQATT and CDR2 SNEGSKA (reference sequence). The V gene end was trimmed by 1 base and the J gene end by 9 bases; junction bases not matched to a gene: 15. The chain joins TRBV20-1 to TRBJ2-1; 7 nucleotides line up with TRBD2. This receptor was identified in a man aged 45-60 years who received an inactivated influenza vaccine. The input for sequencing was non-naive T cells sorted from PBMCs, taken on the day of vaccination. The CDR3 region is CSARGLWGRATAEQFF. The CDR3 DNA sequence: TGCAGTGCTAGAGGCCTCTGGGGGAGGGCCACGGCTGAGCAGTTCTTC.